The present entry profiles one T cell receptor (beta chain) with its context. Authors' methods: Nucleated cell number was recorded as an estimate derived from reference gene primer amplification. Profiling relied on immunoSEQ multiplex PCR, and the TCRdb table lists in-frame clones only, not all of them. The DNA gave D and trimming, while V, J and clone size come from that table. The sample lists roughly 150,000 clones, approximately 86% seen once, with less than 5% in the top ten. This entry is derived from a study of blood T cell repertoires in COVID-19. Looking at the study overall: Spain, Italy and the United States supplied samples that represented acute and convalescent COVID-19. Nucleic acid was either cDNA or gDNA, and it came from T cells, B-cell-depleted T cells, or PBMCs.

Per the germline V gene, CDR1 is MNHNS and CDR2 is SASEGT. This CDR3 has 16 residues. V gave up 0 bases and J gave up 0 bases, with 9 bases separating them. Categorization into cohorts depended on clinical history that participants reported. This receptor was obtained from a woman aged 40 to 55 who had been exposed to COVID-19. This chain connects TRBV6-1 to TRBJ1-5; D gene ambiguous. Sequencing used PBMCs or T cells enriched from blood (not recorded which). The CDR3 DNA sequence: TGTGCCAGCAGTGAAGCGCGTGAGATTAGCAATCAGCCCCAGCATTTT. Its translation: CASSEAREISNQPQHF.